Detailed here is one T cell receptor (beta chain). Its specificity is unknown. The CDR3 sequence is 17 residues long. Germline CDR1 and CDR2: SQVTM and ANQGSEA. The data originate from a study of T cells expressing NK-cell markers. Whole-study context: Among the eight sequenced donors, seven tested HCMV-seropositive and one tested seronegative.

Notes on the study in general: Over 5 donors carried dominant NKG2C+ clonotypes that made up roughly 1.0-7.5% of their CD8+ T cells. There were a few donors in whom these clonotypes also led the CD3+CD56-NKG2C+ fraction.

TCRdb reanalyzed the 5' RACE reads and collapses them to one entry per CDR3 protein, without DNA. The sample data list fewer than 400,000 distinct CDR3 sequences. The receptor was derived from a man between 18 and 69 years old in good health. Material: blood T cells: a sorted CD56 or NKG2C T cell subset, CD4+ or CD8+ T cells, or bulk PBMC T cells (not recorded which). The J gene is TRBJ2-1, the V gene TRBV29-1; as DNA is missing, the TRBD2 call by TCRdb cannot be tested. CDR3 region: CSVVGVVAGEFYNEQFF.